This TCR beta chain was captured by sequencing in a study of cytomegalovirus exposure and HLA in healthy donors. Regarding the study as a whole: Later, an analysis found that common viral pathogens appeared to be linked with several of the most significant clusters. In terms of immune exposure information, only CMV serostatus was available. In a later analysis, a genetic analysis reported fewer productive-TCR N-insertions in an Asian-associated ancestry cluster than the cohort average.

The CDR3 totals 15 residues. V lost 0 bases and J lost 11; bases outside the gene matches: 8. Germline V gene sequence: CDR1 SGHTS, CDR2 YDEGEE. As concerns this clone: Antigen unknown.

The PCR contained 60 Vbeta and 13 Jbeta primers. Original data processing: Later, an analysis found approximately 80 million unique TCR beta chains, and roughly 10 million of these were shared. Using immunoSEQ multiplex PCR, the repertoire was profiled, and TCRdb retains in-frame clones only, with some absent. From that table come the V and J calls and clone size; the DNA was used to work out D and trimming. The data contain over 150,000 clones, about 80% of them singletons. V usage is TRBV5-8 and J usage is TRBJ2-5; 12 bases map to TRBD2. The sequencing sample was made of PBMCs. This TCR derives from a woman between 50 and 59 years old in good health and CMV-seronegative. CDR3 coding DNA: TGTGCCAGCAGCTTGGAACTAGCGGGAGGACTCCATCAGTACTTC. Amino acids: CASSLELAGGLHQYF.